Listed below are T cell receptor beta chains from one sample, sequenced in a study of T cell repertoires in cytomegalovirus infection. TCRdb passed the reads through MiXCR, listing each CDR3 protein once. The table includes about a million distinct CDR3 sequences, about a third detected once. No antigen is known for these receptors. The sample in question was cultured CD8+ T cells from PBMCs, obtained from culture after CMV antigen stimulation. The receptors come from a human donor in good health (CMV status not recorded). Some clones in this sample may be carry-over from other donors' samples. Both conserved end residues are part of each CDR3. Each record gives: J gene, V gene, clone size, D gene, CDR3 DNA, CDR3 protein. D genes are given only for firm matches. Only part of the rows carry a size: once, few, many, or a class if the clone is expanded.

J: TRBJ2-3; V: TRBV7-2; size: many; D: .; DNA: TGTGCCAGCAGGAGCCTCCGGGTAGATACGCAGTATTTT; CDR3: CASRSLRVDTQYF
J: TRBJ2-1; V: TRBV2; size: .; D: TRBD2; DNA: TGTGCCAGCAACTTAGCGGGGGGGAGCTCCTACAATGAGCAGTTCTTC; CDR3: CASNLAGGSSYNEQFF
J: TRBJ1-5; V: TRBV7-3; size: .; D: TRBD1; DNA: TGTGCCAGCAGCCACGTCTTACAGGGGGTACATCAGCCCCAGCATTTT; CDR3: CASSHVLQGVHQPQHF
J: TRBJ2-2; V: TRBV6-2/TRBV6-3; size: few; D: TRBD1; DNA: TGTGCCAGCAGCTATCGACAGGGGGAATACACCGGGGAGCTGTTTTTT; CDR3: CASSYRQGEYTGELFF
J: TRBJ2-1; V: TRBV6-5; size: few; D: .; DNA: TGTGCCAGCAGTTACGGTAGTCCGGGGGTCAATGAGCAGTTCTTC; CDR3: CASSYGSPGVNEQFF
J: TRBJ1-5; V: TRBV6-6; size: .; D: .; DNA: TGTGCCAGCAGTGGGGGGACTCTCAGAAAGAATCAGCCCCAGCATTTT; CDR3: CASSGGTLRKNQPQHF
J: TRBJ1-2; V: TRBV28; size: .; D: .; DNA: TGTGCCAGCAGTTTAGTCCTGGTGGGCCTCTATGGCTACACCTTC; CDR3: CASSLVLVGLYGYTF
J: TRBJ2-3; V: TRBV6-6; size: few; D: .; DNA: TGTGCCAGCAGTGTATTTGAAAGGGATGGGGATACGCAGTATTTT; CDR3: CASSVFERDGDTQYF
J: TRBJ1-2; V: TRBV7-6; size: many; D: .; DNA: TGTGCCAGCAGCTTCGGGACGGATGGCTACACCTTC; CDR3: CASSFGTDGYTF
J: TRBJ2-2; V: TRBV7-8; size: many; D: .; DNA: TGTGCCAGCAGCTTAGTCTTTGGGACCGGGGAGCTGTTTTTT; CDR3: CASSLVFGTGELFF
J: TRBJ1-2; V: TRBV6-5; size: .; D: TRBD1; DNA: TGTGCCAGCAGTTACTCGGGACAGCTCTATGGCTACACCTTC; CDR3: CASSYSGQLYGYTF
J: TRBJ2-5; V: TRBV11-2; size: .; D: .; DNA: TGTGTCAGCAGCCTTTTACAGGGTCGAGAGACCCAGTACTTC; CDR3: CVSSLLQGRETQYF
J: TRBJ2-1; V: TRBV7-9; size: few; D: TRBD2; DNA: TGTGCCACCTCCGGGACTAGCGGCACCAATGAGCAGTTCTTC; CDR3: CATSGTSGTNEQFF
J: TRBJ2-3; V: TRBV7-2; size: .; D: .; DNA: TGTGCCAGCACCCCTGAAGGGGTGTGGGTGCAGTATTTT; CDR3: CASTPEGVWVQYF
J: TRBJ2-1; V: TRBV4-2; size: once; D: TRBD2; DNA: TGTGCCAGCAGCCAAAAGCTAGCGGGGGGGGTCGATCAGTTCTTC; CDR3: CASSQKLAGGVDQFF
J: TRBJ2-1; V: TRBV25-1; size: few; D: TRBD1; DNA: TGTGCCAGCATAGCCGGGACAGTTTTAAATGAGCAGTTCTTC; CDR3: CASIAGTVLNEQFF
J: TRBJ1-1; V: TRBV7-9; size: .; D: TRBD1; DNA: TGTGCCAGCAGCTATGGGACAGGGGACACTGAAGCTTTCTTT; CDR3: CASSYGTGDTEAFF
J: TRBJ1-2; V: TRBV7-9; size: .; D: .; DNA: TGTGCCAGCAGCTTAGCGGAGAGAGAAGGGGGCTATGGCTACACCTTC; CDR3: CASSLAEREGGYGYTF
J: TRBJ2-1; V: TRBV4-3; size: .; D: .; DNA: TGCGCCAGCAGCCAACTACCTACCGACAGCCACAATGAGCAGTTCTTC; CDR3: CASSQLPTDSHNEQFF
J: TRBJ1-4; V: TRBV20-1; size: .; D: TRBD1; DNA: TGCAGTGCTCGGGACTTCACAGGGGCAACTAATGAAAAACTGTTTTTT; CDR3: CSARDFTGATNEKLFF
J: TRBJ1-1; V: TRBV6-1; size: many; D: TRBD1; DNA: TGTGCCAGCAAGACAGGGGTGAACACTGAAGCTTTCTTT; CDR3: CASKTGVNTEAFF
J: TRBJ2-7; V: TRBV11-2; size: few; D: .; DNA: TGTGCCAGCAGCTTAGGCCCCGGCCCGCCTACCTACGAGCAGTACTTC; CDR3: CASSLGPGPPTYEQYF
J: TRBJ2-3; V: TRBV6-5; size: few; D: .; DNA: TGTGCCAGCATCGAATGGGGGGCCTCTCCGCAGTATTTT; CDR3: CASIEWGASPQYF
J: TRBJ1-2; V: TRBV6-2/TRBV6-3; size: few; D: .; DNA: TGTGCCAGCAGTTACTCGAGGGAAGGCGGCTATGGCTACACCTTC; CDR3: CASSYSREGGYGYTF
J: TRBJ1-1; V: TRBV7-6; size: many; D: TRBD1; DNA: TGTGCCAGCAGCCTCACCATCGTCCCGGGACAGGGGAAGAACACTGAAGCTTTCTTT; CDR3: CASSLTIVPGQGKNTEAFF
J: TRBJ2-3; V: TRBV12-3/TRBV12-4; size: .; D: .; DNA: TGTGCCAGCAGTCCCGAGGGGGGGGGGGCAGATACGCAGTATTTT; CDR3: CASSPEGGGADTQYF
J: TRBJ1-1; V: TRBV19; size: many; D: .; DNA: TGTGCCAGTAATCATCCCAGGGGCGAGAACACTGAAGCTTTCTTT; CDR3: CASNHPRGENTEAFF
J: TRBJ1-6; V: TRBV19; size: .; D: .; DNA: TGTGCCAGTACCCCGTACGAGGGATTTGGATCACCCCTCCACTTT; CDR3: CASTPYEGFGSPLHF
J: TRBJ1-5; V: TRBV6-2/TRBV6-3; size: few; D: .; DNA: TGTGCCAGCAGTATGCCGACAGATCTCGCCCATCAGCCCCAGCATTTT; CDR3: CASSMPTDLAHQPQHF
J: TRBJ2-3; V: TRBV4-3; size: .; D: .; DNA: TGCGCCAGCAGCCAAGAAAAAATCTTGTTACGGGGGGCCCCAGGCACAGATACGCAGTATTTT; CDR3: CASSQEKILLRGAPGTDTQYF
J: TRBJ1-4; V: TRBV6-5; size: .; D: .; DNA: TGTGCCAGCAGCTCCCTAGGCCACCCGGGCGAAAAACTGTTTTTT; CDR3: CASSSLGHPGEKLFF
J: TRBJ2-5; V: TRBV15; size: .; D: .; DNA: TGTGCCACCAGCACTACTTTCGGGGTACAAGAGACCCAGTACTTC; CDR3: CATSTTFGVQETQYF
J: TRBJ1-1; V: TRBV4-3; size: .; D: .; DNA: TGCGCCAGCAGCCCTGGACATATCAACACTGAAGCTTTCTTT; CDR3: CASSPGHINTEAFF
J: TRBJ1-3; V: TRBV6-6; size: many; D: .; DNA: TGTGCCAGTCTCTCTGGAAACACCATATATTTT; CDR3: CASLSGNTIYF
J: TRBJ2-1; V: TRBV27; size: .; D: .; DNA: TGTGCCAGCAGTCCCCCGGCGGTTGAGCAGTTCTTC; CDR3: CASSPPAVEQFF
J: TRBJ2-1; V: TRBV12-3/TRBV12-4; size: few; D: TRBD2; DNA: TGTGCCAGCAGTCACCCAGCGGGGTTCTACAATGAGCAGTTCTTC; CDR3: CASSHPAGFYNEQFF
J: TRBJ2-1; V: TRBV3-1; size: .; D: TRBD2; DNA: TGTGCCAGCAGCCAAGGGATAGCGGGGGGGCTGAGCTCCTACAATGAGCAGTTCTTC; CDR3: CASSQGIAGGLSSYNEQFF
J: TRBJ1-5; V: TRBV20-1; size: .; D: .; DNA: TGCAGTGCTAGAGATCGGACGGTTAATCAGCCCCAGCATTTT; CDR3: CSARDRTVNQPQHF
J: TRBJ2-5; V: TRBV7-9; size: many; D: TRBD2; DNA: TGTGCCAGCAGCCCGGGGGGGTCGGAGACCCAGTACTTC; CDR3: CASSPGGSETQYF
J: TRBJ2-3; V: TRBV20-1; size: few; D: TRBD2; DNA: TGCAGTGCTAGAGCTTACCCGACTAGCGGGTACTTACGGGATACGCAGTATTTT; CDR3: CSARAYPTSGYLRDTQYF
J: TRBJ2-5; V: TRBV7-9; size: many; D: .; DNA: TGTGCCAGCAGCACCCGACGGGAACTTCAAGAGACCCAGTACTTC; CDR3: CASSTRRELQETQYF
J: TRBJ2-1; V: TRBV4-1; size: few; D: .; DNA: TGCGCCAGCAGCCAGGGCAGGGTGGGCAATGAGCAGTTCTTC; CDR3: CASSQGRVGNEQFF
J: TRBJ2-5; V: TRBV7-9; size: many; D: .; DNA: TGTGCCAGCAGCATAAACCGGGACCCGAGCTGGAACCAAGAGACCCAGTACTTC; CDR3: CASSINRDPSWNQETQYF
J: TRBJ2-2; V: TRBV7-8; size: many; D: TRBD2; DNA: TGTGCCAGCAGCCCTATAGCGGGGGCAACCGGGGAGCTGTTTTTT; CDR3: CASSPIAGATGELFF
J: TRBJ1-1; V: TRBV2; size: .; D: TRBD1; DNA: TGTGCCAGGGGGGAAGGGACAGGGGCTTTCTTT; CDR3: CARGEGTGAFF
J: TRBJ2-2; V: TRBV12-3/TRBV12-4; size: .; D: .; DNA: TGTGCCAGCAGTTTAGCGTCTGGGGTGTACACCGGGGAGCTGTTTTTT; CDR3: CASSLASGVYTGELFF
J: TRBJ1-5; V: TRBV12-3/TRBV12-4; size: .; D: .; DNA: TGTGCCAGCAGGGACCAAAGTTTTAGCAATCAGCCCCAGCATTTT; CDR3: CASRDQSFSNQPQHF
J: TRBJ2-5; V: TRBV27; size: few; D: TRBD1; DNA: TGTGCCAGCAGTACTCACAGGGGGCAAGAGACCCAGTACTTC; CDR3: CASSTHRGQETQYF
J: TRBJ2-3; V: TRBV28; size: few; D: .; DNA: TGTGCCAGCAGCATGCCTCTCTGGCGGGGTCGCACAGATACGCAGTATTTT; CDR3: CASSMPLWRGRTDTQYF
J: TRBJ2-3; V: TRBV27; size: few; D: TRBD2; DNA: TGTGCCAGCAGTTTCTTCGGGGGGGCTGGCACAGATACGCAGTATTTT; CDR3: CASSFFGGAGTDTQYF
J: TRBJ2-2; V: TRBV7-6; size: many; D: .; DNA: TGTGCCAGCAGCTCTGGCGGGGAGCTGTTTTTT; CDR3: CASSSGGELFF
J: TRBJ1-5; V: TRBV12-3/TRBV12-4; size: few; D: .; DNA: TGTGCCAGCAGGGGTGATTATAGCAATCAGCCCCAGCATTTT; CDR3: CASRGDYSNQPQHF
J: TRBJ2-3; V: TRBV4-1; size: few; D: TRBD2; DNA: TGCGCCAGCAGCCAAGAACGCACTAGCGGAGGGAATACGCAGTATTTT; CDR3: CASSQERTSGGNTQYF
J: TRBJ2-6; V: TRBV10-3; size: .; D: .; DNA: TGTGCCATCAGTGAGTCGGATGGCAGGGCACACTCTGGGGCCAACGTCCTGACTTTC; CDR3: CAISESDGRAHSGANVLTF
J: TRBJ2-7; V: TRBV7-9; size: many; D: .; DNA: TGTGCCAGCAGCACAAACAGGAATTACGAGCAGTACTTC; CDR3: CASSTNRNYEQYF
J: TRBJ2-1; V: TRBV14; size: few; D: TRBD2; DNA: TGTGCCAGCAGCTCCCGGACTAGTCCCAATGAGCAGTTCTTC; CDR3: CASSSRTSPNEQFF
J: TRBJ1-5; V: TRBV27; size: .; D: .; DNA: TGTGCCAGCAGTCCGGTAGGGGGGCCGAACCCCCAGCATTTT; CDR3: CASSPVGGPNPQHF